Below are 25 T cell receptor beta chains sequenced from a single sample in a study of identical twins. In TCRdb, the 5' RACE reads were re-called with MiXCR into one record per CDR3 protein. The data show 1,800,000 or so distinct CDR3 sequences, with more than 30% seen just once and over 0.25% held by the top ten. The material sequenced was cord blood. These receptors originate from a newborn girl in good health.

Only a few counts were recorded for this clonotype. The chain couples TRBV15 to TRBJ2-5, with TRBD2 as a possible D gene (6 bases). V gave up 2 bases and J gave up 4 bases, with 14 bases separating them. The CDR3 extends over 15 amino acids. Looked up from germline, CDR1 is LNHNV and CDR2 is YYDKDF (reference sequence). CDR3: CATSRPNLGGETQYF. CDR3 sequence (DNA): TGTGCCACCAGCAGACCGAACCTCGGGGGAGAGACCCAGTACTTC.

CDR3 bases: TGTGCCAGCAGCTTAGGAGAGTATCCGGCAGATACGCAGTATTTT. This sequence encodes CASSLGEYPADTQYF. The J gene is TRBJ2-3, the V gene TRBV7-9; D remains ambiguous. The CDR3 loop spans 15 amino acids. V lost 1 base and J 4 bases, leaving 12 bases between the germline ends. Germline lookup yields CDR1 SEHNR and CDR2 FQNEAQ (reference sequence).

This clonotype showed up just a few times. This chain connects TRBV6-2 or TRBV6-3 to TRBJ1-4, with 8 bases lining up with TRBD1. Trimming removed 6 bases from V and 12 bases from J; junction bases left unmatched: 18. Germline-derived CDR1 and CDR2 are MNHEY and SVGEGT. The CDR3 runs 16 residues. The CDR3 coding sequence is TGTGCCAGCAGCTCCGGACAGGGCGCTTATCTTTGGCAACTGTTTTTT. It translates to CASSSGQGAYLWQLFF.

This rearrangement joins TRBV4-2 to TRBJ2-1; TRBD2 matches at 7 bases. Germline CDR1 LGHNA, CDR2 YNFKEQ. V trimming: 0 bases; J trimming: 9 bases; junction bases outside the gene matches: 11. This CDR3 comprises 16 residues. The CDR3 bases are TGTGCCAGCAGCCAAGACCACGGACTAGGGTCCATTGAGCAGTTCTTC. Protein: CASSQDHGLGSIEQFF.

V usage is TRBV12-3 or TRBV12-4 and J usage is TRBJ2-1; TRBD2 agrees at 13 bases. The CDR3 is made up of 17 amino acids. Trimming cost V 2 bases and J 0 bases; bases outside gene matches: 1. The CDR3 region is CASSLTSGRVSYNEQFF. DNA of the CDR3: TGTGCCAGCAGTTTAACTAGCGGGAGGGTCTCCTACAATGAGCAGTTCTTC.

This chain links TRBV19 with TRBJ1-2, with 7 nucleotides matching TRBD1. The V gene's germline CDR1 is LNHDA and CDR2 SQIVND (reference sequence). Trimming removed 4 bases from V and 1 base from J; junction bases left unmatched: 9. The CDR3 contains 16 residues. In DNA, the CDR3 is TGTGCCAGTAGTACTCGTTCACAGGGGCGTAACTATGGCTACACCTTC. Amino acids: CASSTRSQGRNYGYTF. Combining the CDR3 with reference TRBV19 and TRBJ1-2 gives the whole variable domain DGGITQSPKYLFRKEGQNVTLSCEQNLNHDAMYWYRQDPGQGLRLIYYSQIVNDFQKGDIAEGYSVSREKKESFPLTVTSAQKNPTAFYLCASSTRSQGRNYGYTFGSGTRLTVV.

The V gene is TRBV28, the J gene TRBJ2-1; 13 positions agree with TRBD2. This CDR3 has 18 residues. Trimming took 4 bases from V and 1 from J; bases not matched to a gene: 7. The V gene's germline CDR1 is MDHEN and CDR2 SYDVKM. The CDR3 loop is CASSSLTSGRRSYNEQFF. CDR3 coding DNA: TGTGCCAGCAGTTCCCTGACTAGCGGGAGGAGGTCCTACAATGAGCAGTTCTTC.

CDR3 in amino acids: CASSFFVGPELGGYEQYF. The CDR3 DNA reads as TGTGCCAGCAGTTTTTTCGTTGGCCCAGAACTTGGGGGCTACGAGCAGTACTTC. The V gene is TRBV27, the J gene TRBJ2-7; D is tentatively TRBD1 or TRBD2 (5 bases each). V lost 3 bases and J 3 bases, leaving 24 bases between the germline ends. Germline V gene lookup returns CDR1 MNHEY and CDR2 SMNVEV (reference sequence). This CDR3 contains 18 residues.

The genes are TRBV27 and TRBJ1-2; perhaps TRBD1 as D (5 bases). Trimming took 6 bases from V and 4 from J, leaving 21 bases between them. CDR3 length: 16 residues. The germline V gene encodes CDR1 MNHEY and CDR2 SMNVEV (reference sequence). The CDR3 nucleotides are TGTGCCAGCAGGCTTGCCGTAGGGGTGGGAATCTATGGCTACACCTTC. Translating gives CASRLAVGVGIYGYTF.

This clonotype came up many times. V is TRBV29-1 and J is TRBJ1-2; tentatively, D is TRBD1 (5 bases). Trimming cost V 5 bases and J 6 bases, with 10 bases left between them. Germline values: CDR1 SQVTM, CDR2 ANQGSEA. The CDR3 is 11 residues long. The CDR3 bases are TGCAGCGTTCAGGGATTACATGGCTACACCTTC. Its translation is CSVQGLHGYTF.

This clonotype was observed a handful of times. The rearrangement uses TRBV6-5 and TRBJ1-1; no clear D gene. The germline V gene encodes CDR1 MNHEY and CDR2 SVGAGI. The CDR3 length is 15 residues. Trimming took 0 bases from V and 2 from J, leaving 10 bases between them. The CDR3 nucleotides are TGTGCCAGCAGTTACTCGCGGGTCCTCAACACTGAAGCTTTCTTT. It is translated as CASSYSRVLNTEAFF.

This clonotype was detected many times. The genes are TRBV29-1 and TRBJ2-4; 7 bases align to TRBD2. This CDR3 region has 10 residues. The V gene's germline CDR1 is SQVTM and CDR2 ANQGSEA. With 6 bases clipped from V and 11 bases from J, the junction kept 4 bases outside the gene matches. The CDR3 DNA reads TGCAGCGTGAGGGGAGGGGTTCAGTACTTC. This translates into CSVRGGVQYF.

The chain employs TRBV12-3 or TRBV12-4 and TRBJ2-1, with D possibly matching TRBD2 (7 bases). The V gene lost 3 bases and the J gene lost 8 bases, with 17 bases spanning the gap. The CDR3 extends over 15 amino acids. This CDR3 is CASSFSRSGGDEQFF. The CDR3 nucleotides read TGTGCCAGCAGTTTCTCCAGATCGGGGGGCGATGAGCAGTTCTTC.

The chain is built from TRBV28 and TRBJ2-3, with 8 bases identical to TRBD2. The CDR3 has 15 amino acids. CDR1 and CDR2 from the germline V gene are MDHEN and SYDVKM. V lost 4 bases, J lost 5 bases, and 8 bases stayed unmatched. CDR3 sequence: CASSSSREVGDTQYF. The CDR3 DNA reads as TGTGCCAGCAGTTCGTCGCGGGAGGTAGGAGATACGCAGTATTTT.

This clonotype is a singleton in its sample. The chain combines TRBV20-1 with TRBJ2-1, with 9 bases aligning to TRBD2. The tail of the sequence fits TRBJ2-7 better, so the J call may be wrong. Germline CDR1 and CDR2: DFQATT and SNEGSKA (reference sequence). The CDR3 has 14 amino acids. The CDR3 coding sequence is TGCAGTGCTAAAGCGGGGGGCTCCTACAATGAGCAGTACTTC. This codes for CSAKAGGSYNEQYF.

Turning to this clonotype: Its ends do not fully match the called genes, so a read error is possible. The J gene is TRBJ2-7, the V gene TRBV2, with TRBD1 matching over 8 bases. The CDR3 sequence is 16 residues long. The germline V gene encodes CDR1 SNHLY and CDR2 FYNNEI. CDR3 region: CANSQFDRGAYNEQYF. DNA for the CDR3: TGTGCCAACAGTCAATTCGACAGGGGTGCCTACAATGAGCAGTACTTC.

The chain recombines TRBV12-3 or TRBV12-4 with TRBJ2-7; TRBD1 is a possible D gene (7 bases). V was clipped by 5 bases and J by 7 bases, with 18 bases between them. CDR3 length: 14 residues. CDR3 protein: CASSTRQGGDEQYF. As DNA, the CDR3 is TGTGCCAGCAGTACGCGACAGGGAGGCGATGAGCAGTACTTC.

This clonotype has a count of ten or more. The chain uses TRBV12-3 or TRBV12-4 and TRBJ2-5; 9 bases align to TRBD2. Trimming removed 5 bases from V and 0 bases from J; junction bases left unmatched: 7. The CDR3 is 16 amino acids. DNA of the CDR3: TGTGCCAGCAGTCGGACTAGCGTCCCGTACCAAGAGACCCAGTACTTC. This sequence encodes CASSRTSVPYQETQYF.

CDR3 bases: TGTGCCAGCAGCTTAGTCCAGCGAAGAGATACGCAGTATTTT. Its protein product is CASSLVQRRDTQYF. The V call is TRBV7-2, the J call TRBJ2-3, with D unresolved. Germline loops: CDR1 SGHTA, CDR2 FQGNSA. V was shortened by 1 base and J by 5 bases, with 10 bases between the two germline ends. This CDR3 is built from 14 residues.

In its sample, this clonotype was seen a few times. This chain connects TRBV20-1 to TRBJ2-7; D gene unclear. Germline-derived CDR1 and CDR2 are DFQATT and SNEGSKA (reference sequence). The length of the CDR3 is 13 residues. Trimming pared 7 bases from V and 0 bases from J, leaving 13 bases between. In DNA, the CDR3 is TGCAGTGGTTGGCACGGCCTCTCCTACGAGCAGTACTTC. It is translated as CSGWHGLSYEQYF.

Many counts were recorded for this clonotype. The chain recombines TRBV29-1 with TRBJ2-7; the D gene is possibly TRBD1 (6 bases). CDR3 size: 15 residues. Germline values: CDR1 SQVTM, CDR2 ANQGSEA. V dropped 4 bases and J dropped 2 bases, with 18 bases sitting between them. The CDR3 sequence is CSVVLQGKRAYEQYF. In DNA form, the CDR3 reads TGCAGCGTTGTGCTACAGGGTAAAAGGGCCTACGAGCAGTACTTC.

The chain recombines TRBV20-1 with TRBJ2-1, with 14 bases fitting TRBD2. This CDR3 region has 17 residues. Germline-derived CDR1 and CDR2 are DFQATT and SNEGSKA (reference sequence). Trimming cost V 1 base and J 0 bases; bases outside gene matches: 2. The CDR3 DNA sequence: TGCAGTGCTAGAGGGACTAGCGGGAGGAGCTCCTACAATGAGCAGTTCTTC. Amino acids: CSARGTSGRSSYNEQFF.

This chain joins TRBV11-2 and TRBJ2-5; D gene ambiguous. The CDR3 totals 14 residues. Germline-derived CDR1 and CDR2 are SGHAT and FQNNGV. Trimming took off 1 base at V and 1 base at J, with 7 bases between the two ends. The CDR3 nucleotides are TGTGCCAGCAGCTTAGTACCGTTCCAAGAGACCCAGTACTTC. This codes for CASSLVPFQETQYF.

Only a few counts were recorded for this clonotype. This chain uses TRBV7-8 with TRBJ2-1, with 9 bases lining up with TRBD2. The CDR3 has 15 residues. The J segment lost 6 bases and the V segment lost 5 bases, leaving 8 bases of the junction unmatched. The germline V gene has CDR1 SGHVS and CDR2 FQNEAQ. The DNA of the CDR3 is TGTGCCAGCAGCATCAGACTAGCGGAATCCAATGAGCAGTTCTTC. Translation: CASSIRLAESNEQFF.

The CDR3 DNA reads as TGTGCCAGCAGGGGTAGCGGGGGGGCCACGGATGAGCAGTTCTTC. It codes for CASRGSGGATDEQFF. The genes are TRBV9 and TRBJ2-1; 11 bases are a match to TRBD2. There are 15 residues in the CDR3. CDR1 and CDR2 (germline): SGDLS, YYNGEE. V dropped 5 bases and J dropped 8; count of bases not matched to a gene: 9.